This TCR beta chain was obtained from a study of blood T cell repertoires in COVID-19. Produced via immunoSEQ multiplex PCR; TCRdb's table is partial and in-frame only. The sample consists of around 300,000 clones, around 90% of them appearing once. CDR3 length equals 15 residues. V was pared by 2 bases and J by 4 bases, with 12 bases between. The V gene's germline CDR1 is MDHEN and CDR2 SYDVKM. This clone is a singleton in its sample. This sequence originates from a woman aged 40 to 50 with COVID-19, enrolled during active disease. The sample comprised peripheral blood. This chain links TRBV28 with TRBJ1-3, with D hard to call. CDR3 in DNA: TGTGCCAGCAGTTTACCGGATCCGGGGGGAAACACCATATATTTT. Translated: CASSLPDPGGNTIYF.